The clone carrying this T cell receptor (beta chain) was observed a few times. TCRdb re-derived calls from the RT-PCR reads in MiXCR, one entry per CDR3 protein. This sample has around 150,000 distinct CDR3 sequences; over 25% occur once, and the top ten carry around 3.3%. This entry belongs to a study of patients and donors after allogeneic stem cell transplantation. With 7 bases removed from V and 6 bases from J, the gap between germline ends came to 18 bases. The CDR3 spans 15 residues. This receptor was obtained from a human donor who was either an allogeneic HSCT recipient or a stem cell or donor lymphocyte infusion donor (not recorded which). It is not recorded whose cells these are; they may come from a transplant donor. V is TRBV12-3 or TRBV12-4 and J is TRBJ2-2; TRBD2 might be the D (6 bases). Sequencing was done on a sample of blood, either unsorted or a sorted T cell fraction (not recorded which). The CDR3 DNA reads TGTGCCAGCACCCCGGGGGAGTACGGGCCCGGGGAGCTGTTTTTT. The encoded protein is CASTPGEYGPGELFF.